This T cell receptor beta chain derives from a study of radiotherapy plus CTLA-4 blockade in lung cancer. About the study: Among enrolled patients, 15% to 20% responded and about 30% achieved disease control.

As concerns this clone: Its target is unknown.

Clones were read by immunoSEQ multiplex PCR, and TCRdb kept only the in-frame ones, dropping some. The sample lists 30,000 or so clones, less than 75% occurring once. Alongside CTLA-4 blockade with ipilimumab, patients with chemo-refractory metastatic non-small-cell lung cancer received focal radiation. General study findings and limits: Radiotherapy was combined with ipilimumab, and tumor-derived TCR clones then expanded in blood. How blood T cell clones changed early, along with interferon-beta, reportedly forecast response best.

The trim removed 4 bases at V and 7 bases at J, leaving 9 bases unmatched. CDR3 length: 15 residues. Germline CDR1 is LNHDA and CDR2 is SQIVND (reference sequence). This specimen consisted of peripheral blood, obtained from a patient treated with radiotherapy plus ipilimumab. The clonotype comes from a human donor with non-small cell lung cancer who had stable disease on radiotherapy plus ipilimumab. J is TRBJ1-5 and V is TRBV19; TRBD1 matches at 8 bases. The CDR3 coding sequence is TGTGCCAGTAGTAGCGATCAGGGGGCATACCAGCCCCAGCATTTT. This codes for CASSSDQGAYQPQHF.